The 15 T cell receptor beta chains listed next were all sequenced from one sample in a study of T cell responses to AZD1222 COVID-19 vaccine. The data were produced by immunoSEQ multiplex PCR, yet TCRdb's version contains in-frame clones alone and is incomplete. The sample has 80,000 to 100,000 clones; approximately 90% are singletons. This specimen was peripheral blood, taken 28 days after the second AZD1222 dose. The receptors come from an adult who received the AZD1222 COVID-19 vaccine.

The V gene is TRBV19, the J gene TRBJ1-2; D ambiguous. CDR1 LNHDA and CDR2 SQIVND come from the germline V gene (reference sequence). This CDR3 is 13 amino acids long. V lost 1 base, J lost 8 bases, and 11 bases lay in between. The CDR3, as DNA: TGTGCCAGTAGTATAGTGTTAAGAGGCGGCTACACCTTC. This gives the protein CASSIVLRGGYTF.

The J gene is TRBJ2-7, the V gene TRBV9, with D perhaps TRBD1 (6 bases). The CDR3 runs to 15 residues. Per the germline V gene, CDR1 is SGDLS and CDR2 is YYNGEE. Trimming removed 5 bases at V and 1 base at J, with 16 bases between. The DNA of the CDR3 is TGTGCCAGCAGTCCGTCAGTAGGGGGATCCTACGAGCAGTACTTC. Translating gives CASSPSVGGSYEQYF.

This chain links TRBV19 with TRBJ1-4; the match to TRBD1 covers 8 bases. The CDR3 covers 19 residues. Germline CDR1 is LNHDA and CDR2 is SQIVND (reference sequence). The trim removed 4 bases at V and 0 bases at J, leaving 13 bases unmatched. The CDR3 region has the DNA TGTGCCAGTAGTAAGGACAGGGCCTTTTATCCTGCAACTAATGAAAAACTGTTTTTT. Its translation: CASSKDRAFYPATNEKLFF.

The chain employs TRBV7-2 and TRBJ1-2, with TRBD1 matching 7 bases. CDR3 length: 13 residues. Losses at the gene ends were 8 bases for V and 5 bases for J; bases not matched to a gene: 8. Germline V lookup: CDR1 SGHTA, CDR2 FQGNSA. The DNA of the CDR3 is TGTGCCAGCGCAGGGGGTATGGGGTATGGCTACACCTTC. This translates into CASAGGMGYGYTF.

The chain couples TRBV2 to TRBJ1-5; a weak D match, TRBD1 (5 bases). The germline CDR1 and CDR2 sequences are SNHLY and FYNNEI. The length of the CDR3 is 15 residues. V was clipped by 7 bases and J by 6 bases, with 19 bases between them. The CDR3 bases are TGTGCCAGCACTTGGGACGGAGTAGGGGCTCAGCCCCAGCATTTT. Translating it yields CASTWDGVGAQPQHF.

V usage is TRBV7-2 and J usage is TRBJ1-1, with D possibly matching TRBD1 (5 bases). Deletions cut 3 bases from V and 0 bases from J, with 5 bases between. The CDR3 has 13 amino acids. CDR1 and CDR2 from the germline V gene are SGHTA and FQGNSA. This CDR3 reads CASSLTVNTEAFF. CDR3 bases: TGTGCCAGCAGCTTGACAGTGAACACTGAAGCTTTCTTT.

V usage is TRBV11-2 and J usage is TRBJ2-5, with a possible D match to TRBD2 (5 bases). Per the germline V gene, CDR1 is SGHAT and CDR2 is FQNNGV. CDR3 length: 15 residues. The V end lost 5 bases, the J end lost 1 base, and 14 bases lay between the germline ends. CDR3 sequence: CASSQRTAGQETQYF. Written as DNA, the CDR3 is TGTGCCAGCAGCCAACGGACGGCGGGCCAAGAGACCCAGTACTTC. The full variable domain, with the rest looked up from reference TRBV11-2 and TRBJ2-5, is EAGVAQSPRYKIIEKRQSVAFWCNPISGHATLYWYQQILGQGPKLLIQFQNNGVVDDSQLPKDRFSAERLKGVDSTLKIQPAKLEDSAVYLCASSQRTAGQETQYFGPGTRLLVL.

The V gene is TRBV29-1, the J gene TRBJ1-5, with D hard to call. V dropped 4 bases and J dropped 6 bases, with 22 bases sitting between them. The length of the CDR3 is 16 residues. CDR1 SQVTM and CDR2 ANQGSEA come from the germline V gene. The CDR3 region is CSVAVTKTRVVQPQHF. The CDR3 DNA sequence: TGCAGCGTTGCAGTGACGAAAACTCGGGTAGTTCAGCCCCAGCATTTT.

The genes are TRBV6-5 and TRBJ2-3; no reliable D call. V dropped 3 bases and J dropped 0 bases, with 10 bases sitting between them. Germline V gene data show CDR1 as MNHEY and CDR2 as SVGAGI. The CDR3 loop spans 15 amino acids. The CDR3 protein is CASSYYFSSTDTQYF. The CDR3 coding sequence is TGTGCCAGCAGTTATTACTTTTCTAGCACAGATACGCAGTATTTT.

This chain joins TRBV5-1 and TRBJ2-5; TRBD1 matches at 8 bases. Germline V gene sequence: CDR1 SGHRS, CDR2 YFSETQ. The CDR3 runs to 15 residues. V trimming: 3 bases; J trimming: 0 bases; junction bases outside the gene matches: 4. The DNA of the CDR3 is TGCGCCAGCAGCTGGGGACAGGCCAACCAAGAGACCCAGTACTTC. As protein: CASSWGQANQETQYF.

About this clone itself: An end of the junction does not agree with germline; a read error may underlie this. The chain links TRBV7-7 to TRBJ2-1; the D gene could be TRBD1 or TRBD2 (6 bases each). The CDR3 sequence is 15 residues long. Germline loops: CDR1 SSHAT, CDR2 FNYEAQ (reference sequence). The CDR3 here is CASSLFGGESDEQFF. CDR3 coding DNA: TGTGCTAGCAGCTTATTCGGGGGCGAGAGTGATGAGCAGTTCTTC.

This clone came up once. The chain uses TRBV6-5 and TRBJ2-5; 12 bases map to TRBD1. CDR1 is MNHEY and CDR2 is SVGAGI in the germline V gene. The CDR3 spans 13 residues. After removal of 11 bases from V and 4 bases from J, the junction contained 5 bases not matched to a gene. This CDR3 is CAGDRGRGETQYF. For the CDR3, the DNA is TGTGCCGGGGACAGGGGGCGGGGAGAGACCCAGTACTTC.

The rearrangement joins TRBV27 to TRBJ2-7; a weak D match, TRBD1 (6 bases). Germline CDR1 is MNHEY and CDR2 is SMNVEV (reference sequence). Trimming removed 7 bases at V and 2 bases at J, with 12 bases between. The CDR3 is made up of 13 amino acids. CDR3 nucleotide sequence: TGTGCCAGCAAGGAAGGGGGAACCTACGAGCAGTACTTC. It codes for CASKEGGTYEQYF.

This chain links TRBV5-6 with TRBJ1-3; 12 nucleotides align to TRBD1. In germline, CDR1 is SGHDT, CDR2 YYEEEE. This CDR3 has 16 amino acids. V gave up 3 bases and J gave up 1 base; unmatched junction bases: 2. The CDR3 sequence is CASSSGQGASGNTIYF. CDR3 nucleotide sequence: TGTGCCAGCAGCTCGGGACAGGGGGCGTCTGGAAACACCATATATTTT.

The J gene is TRBJ1-1, the V gene TRBV19; possible D gene TRBD1, 5 bases. This CDR3 region has 14 residues. Germline CDR1 reads LNHDA; CDR2 reads SQIVND (reference sequence). The V gene lost 5 bases and the J gene lost 1 base, with 11 bases spanning the gap. The CDR3 DNA sequence: TGTGCCAGTAGTCTCCTCCAGGGGAACACTGAAGCTTTCTTT. Its translation: CASSLLQGNTEAFF. The full variable domain, rest sourced from reference TRBV19 and TRBJ1-1, is DGGITQSPKYLFRKEGQNVTLSCEQNLNHDAMYWYRQDPGQGLRLIYYSQIVNDFQKGDIAEGYSVSREKKESFPLTVTSAQKNPTAFYLCASSLLQGNTEAFFGQGTRLTVV.